The T cell receptor (beta chain) under discussion was sequenced for a study of chemoradiotherapy in HPV16-positive cancers. Across the whole study: Candidate HPV-specific T-cell clones and common TCR motifs came from functional assays in a couple of HPV16-positive patients.

The protocol was immunoSEQ multiplex PCR, while the TCRdb copy is restricted to in-frame clones and leaves out a portion. Seen here are some 35,000 clones, 92% observed once, and the top ten hold 3% to 4%. The CDR3 spans 13 residues. Germline V gives CDR1 GTSNPN, CDR2 SVGIG (reference sequence). Trimming removed 7 bases at V and 7 bases at J, with 19 bases between. There are a few counts of this clone. Sequences were derived from blood, sampled from a patient who underwent chemoradiotherapy. The chain joins TRBV30 to TRBJ1-2; D unclear. This clonotype was obtained from a human donor with HPV-associated anogenital cancer. CDR3 in DNA: TGTGCCTTCGATGGGAGGTCACTTGCTGGCTACACCTTC. Protein: CAFDGRSLAGYTF.